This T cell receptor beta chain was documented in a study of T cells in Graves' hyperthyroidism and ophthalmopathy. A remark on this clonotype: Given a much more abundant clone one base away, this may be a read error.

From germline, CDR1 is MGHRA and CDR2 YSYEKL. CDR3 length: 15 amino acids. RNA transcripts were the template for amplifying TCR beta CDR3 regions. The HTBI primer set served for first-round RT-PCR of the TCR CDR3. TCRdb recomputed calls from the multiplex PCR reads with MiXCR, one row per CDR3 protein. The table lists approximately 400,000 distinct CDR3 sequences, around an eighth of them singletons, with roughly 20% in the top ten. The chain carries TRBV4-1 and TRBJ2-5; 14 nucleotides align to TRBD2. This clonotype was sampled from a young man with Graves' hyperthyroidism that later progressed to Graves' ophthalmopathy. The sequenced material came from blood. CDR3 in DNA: TGCGTCAGCAGCGGACTAGCGGGGGGCCTAGAGACCCAGTACTTC. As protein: CVSSGLAGGLETQYF.